This T cell receptor (beta chain) stems from a study of blood T cells in healthy people across ages. A word on this clonotype: Its antigen remains unknown.

General study findings and limits: The recorded TCR beta diversity per million T cells decreased in a roughly linear manner with age. Estimates of diversity drawn from one million T cells were considered underestimates.

Germline CDR1 and CDR2: MNHGY and SAAAGT. The length of the CDR3 is 18 residues. Trimming removed 8 bases from V and 3 bases from J, with 26 bases in between. A sample-barcoded 5' primer and a J-beta primer mix were used in a second PCR of roughly 7 to 12 cycles. TCRdb independently ran MiXCR on the 5' RACE reads; one entry per CDR3 protein. The sample holds 1.5 million to 2 million distinct CDR3 sequences, over 25% seen once. There were healthy Caucasian individuals from Russia, aged roughly 6 to 90, serving as donors. Samples each had at least 5 micrograms of total RNA extracted. Sequencing used blood. The clonotype originates from a woman between 25 and 40 years old in good health. The chain combines TRBV6-8 with TRBJ2-4, with D hard to call. The CDR3 here is CASPCVSIEFLVKNIQYF. CDR3 in DNA: TGTGCCAGCCCTTGTGTTAGCATCGAATTCCTAGTCAAAAACATTCAGTACTTC.